This TCR beta chain was found in a study of early stage breast cancer tumors. Profiling relied on immunoSEQ multiplex PCR, and the TCRdb table lists in-frame clones only, not all of them. The sample carries some 48,000 clones, roughly 83% recorded once. The V gene's germline CDR1 is SGHDT and CDR2 YYEEEE. The CDR3 spans 14 residues. Trimming pared 0 bases from V and 1 base from J, leaving 8 bases between. The rearrangement uses TRBV5-6 and TRBJ2-7; D is unresolved. This receptor was taken from a person in their fifties with breast cancer. Input material: blood. CDR3 in DNA: TGTGCCAGCAGCTTGGGATTGAGTTCCTACGAGCAGTACTTC. It is translated as CASSLGLSSYEQYF.